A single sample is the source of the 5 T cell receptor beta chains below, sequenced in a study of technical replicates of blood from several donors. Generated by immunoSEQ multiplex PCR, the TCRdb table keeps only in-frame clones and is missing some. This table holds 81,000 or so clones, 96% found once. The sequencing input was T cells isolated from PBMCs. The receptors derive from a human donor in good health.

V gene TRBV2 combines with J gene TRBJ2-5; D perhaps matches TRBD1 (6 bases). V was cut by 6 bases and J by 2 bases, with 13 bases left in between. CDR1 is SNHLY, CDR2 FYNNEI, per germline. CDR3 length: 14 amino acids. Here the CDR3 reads CASRETGPQETQYF. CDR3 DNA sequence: TGTGCCAGCAGGGAGACAGGTCCACAAGAGACCCAGTACTTC.

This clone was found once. CDR3 amino acids: CASGDLYNEQFF. Written as DNA, the CDR3 is TGTGCCAGCGGCGACTTGTACAATGAGCAGTTCTTC. This rearrangement joins TRBV11-3 to TRBJ2-1, with D uncertain. Germline V gene data show CDR1 as SGHNT and CDR2 as YENEEA. The V end was cut by 8 bases, the J end by 4 bases, with 9 bases between. The CDR3 is made up of 12 amino acids.

The DNA of the CDR3 is TGCGCCAGCAGCCTGCTGGGTTTGGCGGGGAGCTCCTACAATGAGCAGTTCTTC. It yields the protein CASSLLGLAGSSYNEQFF. The V call is TRBV4-1, the J call TRBJ2-1; D might be TRBD2 (6 bases). CDR1 is MGHRA and CDR2 is YSYEKL in the germline V gene. Trimming shortened V by 4 bases and J by 0 bases, and 19 bases separated the two germline ends. CDR3 size: 18 residues.

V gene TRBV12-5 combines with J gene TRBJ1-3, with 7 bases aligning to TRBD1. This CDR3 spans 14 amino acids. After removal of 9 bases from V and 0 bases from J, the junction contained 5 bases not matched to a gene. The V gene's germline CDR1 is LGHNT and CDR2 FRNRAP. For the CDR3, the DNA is TGTGCTAGCGCACAGGGGTACTCTGGAAACACCATATATTTT. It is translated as CASAQGYSGNTIYF.

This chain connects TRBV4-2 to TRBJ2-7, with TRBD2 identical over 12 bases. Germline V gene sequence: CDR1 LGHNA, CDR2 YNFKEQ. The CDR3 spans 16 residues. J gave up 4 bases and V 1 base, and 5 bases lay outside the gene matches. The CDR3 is CASSQALLAGGYEQYF. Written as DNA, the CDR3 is TGTGCCAGCAGCCAAGCCCTTCTAGCGGGAGGGTACGAGCAGTACTTC.